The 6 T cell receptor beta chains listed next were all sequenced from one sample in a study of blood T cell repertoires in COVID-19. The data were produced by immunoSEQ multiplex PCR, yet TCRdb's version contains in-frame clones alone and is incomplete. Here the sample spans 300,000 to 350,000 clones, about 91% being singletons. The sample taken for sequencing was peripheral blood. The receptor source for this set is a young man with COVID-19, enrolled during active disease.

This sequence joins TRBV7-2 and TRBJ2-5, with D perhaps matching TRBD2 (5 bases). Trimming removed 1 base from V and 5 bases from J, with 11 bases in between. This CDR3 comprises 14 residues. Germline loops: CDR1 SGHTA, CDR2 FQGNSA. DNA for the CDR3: TGTGCCAGCAGCTTAGAACTAGGACGGGAGACCCAGTACTTC. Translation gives CASSLELGRETQYF.

The CDR3 sequence: CASTRGGGYEQYF. The CDR3 region has the DNA TGTGCCAGCACCCGAGGGGGCGGCTACGAGCAGTACTTC. V and J are TRBV27 and TRBJ2-7; 7 bases align to TRBD1. V shed 7 bases and J 3 bases; nucleotides not matched to a gene: 6. The CDR3 loop spans 13 amino acids. Germline values: CDR1 MNHEY, CDR2 SMNVEV (reference sequence).

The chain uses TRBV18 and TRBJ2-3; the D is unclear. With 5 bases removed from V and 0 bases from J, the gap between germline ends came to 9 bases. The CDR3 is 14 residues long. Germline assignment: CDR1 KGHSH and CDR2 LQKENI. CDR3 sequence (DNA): TGTGCCAGCTCATCCACAGCTAGCACAGATACGCAGTATTTT. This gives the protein CASSSTASTDTQYF. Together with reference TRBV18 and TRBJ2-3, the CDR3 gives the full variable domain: NAGVMQNPRHLVRRRGQEARLRCSPMKGHSHVYWYRQLPEEGLKFMVYLQKENIIDESGMPKERFSAEFPKEGPSILRIQQVVRGDSAAYFCASSSTASTDTQYFGPGTRLTVL.

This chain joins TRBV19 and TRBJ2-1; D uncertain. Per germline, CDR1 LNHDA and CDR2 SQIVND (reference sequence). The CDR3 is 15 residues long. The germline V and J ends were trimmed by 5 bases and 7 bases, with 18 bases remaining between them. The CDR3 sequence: CASSLSSLGSNEQFF. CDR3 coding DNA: TGTGCCAGTAGTCTCTCCTCACTGGGCTCTAATGAGCAGTTCTTC.

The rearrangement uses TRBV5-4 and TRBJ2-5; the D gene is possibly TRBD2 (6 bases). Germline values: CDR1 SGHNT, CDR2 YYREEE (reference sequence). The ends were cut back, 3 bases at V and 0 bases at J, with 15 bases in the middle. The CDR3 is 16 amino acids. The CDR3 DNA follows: TGTGCCAGCAGCTCCCCGGGACTCATTAACCAAGAGACCCAGTACTTC. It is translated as CASSSPGLINQETQYF.

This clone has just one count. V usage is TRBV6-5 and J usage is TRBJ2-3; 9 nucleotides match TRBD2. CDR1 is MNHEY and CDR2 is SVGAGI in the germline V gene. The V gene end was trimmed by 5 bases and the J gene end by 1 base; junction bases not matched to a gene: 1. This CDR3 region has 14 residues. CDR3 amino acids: CASSRTSGTDTQYF. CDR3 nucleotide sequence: TGTGCCAGCAGTCGGACTAGCGGCACAGATACGCAGTATTTT.